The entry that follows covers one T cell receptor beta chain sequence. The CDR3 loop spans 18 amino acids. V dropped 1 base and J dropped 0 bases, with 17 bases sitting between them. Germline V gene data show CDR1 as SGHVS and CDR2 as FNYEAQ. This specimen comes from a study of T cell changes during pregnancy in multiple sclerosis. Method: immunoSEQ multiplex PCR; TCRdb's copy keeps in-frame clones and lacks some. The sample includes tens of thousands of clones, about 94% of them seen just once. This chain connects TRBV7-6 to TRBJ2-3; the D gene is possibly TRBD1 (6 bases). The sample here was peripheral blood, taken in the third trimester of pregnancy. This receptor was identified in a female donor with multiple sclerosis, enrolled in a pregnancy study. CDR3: CASSLVLSPGASTDTQYF. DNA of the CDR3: TGTGCCAGCAGCTTAGTTCTGAGCCCAGGGGCTAGCACAGATACGCAGTATTTT.